The rows below give T cell receptor beta chains drawn from one sample of a study of T cells in Graves' hyperthyroidism and ophthalmopathy. One entry per CDR3 protein, called by TCRdb with MiXCR from the multiplex PCR reads. The sample lists roughly 330,000 distinct CDR3 sequences, approximately 15% occurring once. The source material was blood. The receptor set was obtained from a man aged 30 to 45 with Graves' hyperthyroidism. Each CDR3 is given with its conserved first and last residue. Fields, in order: J gene, V gene, D gene, clone size, CDR3 DNA, CDR3 protein. D genes are given only for firm matches. Clone sizes are given selectively: once, few, many, or a class where the clone is expanded.

TRBJ2-2	TRBV14	TRBD2	many	TGTGCCAGCAGCCAACACCTAGCGGGAGTGACCGGGGAGCTGTTTTTT	CASSQHLAGVTGELFF
TRBJ2-1	TRBV5-1	TRBD2	.	TGCGCCAGCAGCTTGGTAAGGGGGACTAGCGATAACAATGAGCAGTTCTTC	CASSLVRGTSDNNEQFF
TRBJ1-2	TRBV19	TRBD1	.	TGTGCCAGTAGTAGCTACAGGGGAAGCGGCTACACCTTC	CASSSYRGSGYTF
TRBJ2-1	TRBV7-3	TRBD2	many	TGTGCCAGCAGCTTAGGGACTAGCTCCGCCAATGAGCAGTTCTTC	CASSLGTSSANEQFF
TRBJ2-7	TRBV5-6	.	few	TGTGCCAGCAGCTTGCTAGGTCGGGGCGGCGAGCAGTACTTC	CASSLLGRGGEQYF
TRBJ2-7	TRBV5-1	TRBD1	many	TGCGCCAGCAGCTTGGGAGGACAGGCCACCTACTCCTACGAGCAGTACTTC	CASSLGGQATYSYEQYF
TRBJ2-3	TRBV2	.	many	TGTGCCAGCAGGACGAGCGGAAGCACAGATACGCAGTATTTT	CASRTSGSTDTQYF
TRBJ2-1	TRBV30	.	many	TGTGCCTGGAGTTCCCCGACAGCCAACGTCAACAATGAGCAGTTCTTC	CAWSSPTANVNNEQFF
TRBJ2-1	TRBV2	.	.	TGTGCCAGCAGTGAAGAACAGGAGGTTGAGCAGTTCTTC	CASSEEQEVEQFF
TRBJ2-3	TRBV27	TRBD1	.	TGTGCCAGCAGTTTAAGGGGGCTGACCCAGGCGGATACGCAGTATTTT	CASSLRGLTQADTQYF
TRBJ2-5	TRBV7-8	TRBD1	.	TGTGCCAGCAGCATCCCGGGACAGACCCAAGAGACCCAGTACTTC	CASSIPGQTQETQYF
TRBJ2-4	TRBV28	TRBD2	.	TGTGCCAGCAGTTTAGGGCTAGCGGGAGTCCAGGGTGACATTCAGTACTTC	CASSLGLAGVQGDIQYF
TRBJ2-2	TRBV12-3/TRBV12-4	.	many	TGTGCCAGCAGTTTAGGGGGGGCCTACACCGGGGAGCTGTTTTTT	CASSLGGAYTGELFF
TRBJ1-2	TRBV12-3/TRBV12-4	.	few	TGTGCCAGCAGTTTGTCAAGGAACTATGGCTACACCTTC	CASSLSRNYGYTF
TRBJ2-7	TRBV20-1	TRBD2	few	TGCAGTGCTCAAAAAGCGGGAGCGGGCGAGCAGTACTTC	CSAQKAGAGEQYF
TRBJ1-3	TRBV15	.	few	TGTGCCACCAGCAGGTCTGGAAACACCATATATTTT	CATSRSGNTIYF
TRBJ2-7	TRBV6-1	.	.	TGTGCCAGCAGTGAAGATGGGAGGTACGAGCAGTACTTC	CASSEDGRYEQYF
TRBJ2-7	TRBV5-6	.	.	TGTGCCAGCAGCTTGGCCTCCGAGCCGTACTTC	CASSLASEPYF
TRBJ2-5	TRBV30	.	many	TGTGCCTGGAGTAGTAGCGGACCTTGGGAGACCCAGTACTTC	CAWSSSGPWETQYF
TRBJ1-1	TRBV7-9	.	.	TGTGCCAGCAGCTTAGTCGTGGGCAGGGTGAACACTGAAGCTTTCTTT	CASSLVVGRVNTEAFF
TRBJ1-1	TRBV28	TRBD1	many	TGTGCCAGCTCCAGGGGGTCCTTTAACACTGAAGCTTTCTTT	CASSRGSFNTEAFF
TRBJ2-3	TRBV5-1	TRBD1	many	TGCGCCAGCAGCCGGTCAGGGGGCGCTGGCACAGATACGCAGTATTTT	CASSRSGGAGTDTQYF
TRBJ2-3	TRBV7-3	.	many	TGTGCCAGCAGCCCGGAGCACTTCATCGGTACGCAGTATTTT	CASSPEHFIGTQYF
TRBJ2-4	TRBV7-2	TRBD2	many	TGTGCCAGCAGCCCGGGACTAGCGGGAGGGTACCAAAACATTCAGTACTTC	CASSPGLAGGYQNIQYF
TRBJ1-1	TRBV29-1	TRBD1	.	TGCAGCGTTGGGAGGGGGCAGAACACTGAAGCTTTCTTT	CSVGRGQNTEAFF
TRBJ2-1	TRBV7-3	.	many	TGTGCCAGCAGCTTGGTTCAGGGAGGAGAGCAGTTCTTC	CASSLVQGGEQFF
TRBJ2-7	TRBV28	TRBD2	many	TGTGCCAGCAGTAATCATGGAGCGGGACTTTCCTACGAGCAGTACTTC	CASSNHGAGLSYEQYF
TRBJ2-3	TRBV24-1	.	.	TGTGCCACCGGGGGTATGACAGATACGCAGTATTTT	CATGGMTDTQYF
TRBJ1-2	TRBV7-9	TRBD1	.	TGTGCCAGCAGCTTAGAACGACAGGGGGCAATCTATGGCTACACCTTC	CASSLERQGAIYGYTF
TRBJ2-5	TRBV5-1	.	few	TGCGCCAGCAGCTTGGCGGGACACGGACATCAGTACTTC	CASSLAGHGHQYF
TRBJ2-3	TRBV28	.	many	TGTGCCAGCAGTTTACCCGCAACATGGTCGGATACGCAGTATTTT	CASSLPATWSDTQYF
TRBJ1-2	TRBV4-1	TRBD1	.	TGCGCCAGCAGCCAGACAGGGGGCCCAGGGGGCTACACCTTC	CASSQTGGPGGYTF
TRBJ2-1	TRBV29-1	TRBD2	.	TGCAACGGCGGGACTAGCGGAGGGAGTGAGCAGTTCTTC	CNGGTSGGSEQFF
TRBJ2-1	TRBV27	.	many	TGTGCCAGCAGTTCTGCAGGGGTATCCTACAATGAGCAGTTCTTC	CASSSAGVSYNEQFF
TRBJ2-1	TRBV7-2	.	.	TGTGCCAGCAGCAGGCAGTTCTTC	CASSRQFF
TRBJ2-1	TRBV6-1	TRBD2	.	TGTGCCAGCAGTGGACTAGCGGGAGGGGGGGATGAGCAGTTCTTC	CASSGLAGGGDEQFF
TRBJ2-5	TRBV7-2	TRBD2	many	TGTGCCAGCTCCGGACTAGCGGGACAAGAGACCCAGTACTTC	CASSGLAGQETQYF
TRBJ2-1	TRBV2	.	.	TGTGCCATCCCAGTTTTACCCTACAATGAGCAGTTCTTC	CAIPVLPYNEQFF
TRBJ2-3	TRBV5-1	.	many	TGCGCCAGCAGCCTGGAAACCGACCTATCCACAGATACGCAGTATTTT	CASSLETDLSTDTQYF
TRBJ2-4	TRBV20-1	.	few	TGCAGTGCTATTGTGGGGAGGCGGAACATTCAGTACTTC	CSAIVGRRNIQYF
TRBJ1-3	TRBV5-1	.	once	TGCGCCAGCAGCTTGGGCAACTCTGGAAACACCATATATTTT	CASSLGNSGNTIYF
TRBJ2-7	TRBV5-1	.	many	TGCGCCAGCAGCTCCGCACAGGGGAGGCACGAGCAGTACTTC	CASSSAQGRHEQYF
TRBJ2-7	TRBV6-2/TRBV6-3	TRBD1	few	TGTGCCAGCAGTTACTCTGGGACAGGCTCCTACGAGCAGTACTTC	CASSYSGTGSYEQYF
TRBJ2-7	TRBV19	.	many	TGTGCCAGTAGTATAACGGGCTCCAGGGCGGGAGAGCAGTACTTC	CASSITGSRAGEQYF
TRBJ2-7	TRBV5-1	.	few	TGCGCCAGCAGCTTCCCCTTTGCCTACGAGCAGTACTTC	CASSFPFAYEQYF
TRBJ2-3	TRBV7-9	.	many	TGTGCCAGCAGGAGAATAGATACGCAGTATTTT	CASRRIDTQYF
TRBJ1-1	TRBV5-1	.	many	TGCGCCAGCAGCTTCGACGGGGTCCCTGAAGCTTTCTTT	CASSFDGVPEAFF
TRBJ2-1	TRBV5-1	TRBD1	.	TGCGCCAGCACCTTAACAGGGGAGTATGAGCAGTTCTTC	CASTLTGEYEQFF
TRBJ1-5	TRBV12-3/TRBV12-4	.	few	TGTGCCAGCAGTGATCGGTGGGGGAATCAGCCCCAGCATTTT	CASSDRWGNQPQHF
TRBJ2-5	TRBV20-1	.	many	TGCAGTGCTAGAGGGTCCTGGGAAGAGACCCAGTACTTC	CSARGSWEETQYF
TRBJ2-3	TRBV7-9	.	many	TGTGCCAGCAGCTTACCCACAGATACGCAGTATTTT	CASSLPTDTQYF
TRBJ2-1	TRBV2	.	few	TGTGCCTCGACCAGTGGACTTCTTACCAATGAGCAGTTCTTC	CASTSGLLTNEQFF